A single sample gave rise to the 5 T cell receptor beta chains below, sequenced in a study of cytomegalovirus exposure and HLA in healthy donors. This PCR relied on a set of 60 Vbeta primers and 13 Jbeta primers. The protocol was immunoSEQ multiplex PCR, while the TCRdb copy is restricted to in-frame clones and leaves out a portion. Found here are under 150,000 clones, over 60% of them singletons; the top ten hold approximately 6.2%. Material for sequencing was PBMCs. These receptors came from a man aged 40-55 years in good health and CMV-seropositive.

V is TRBV28 and J is TRBJ2-1; perhaps TRBD2 as D (6 bases). Germline lookup yields CDR1 MDHEN and CDR2 SYDVKM. The V gene lost 6 bases and the J gene lost 7 bases, with 13 bases spanning the gap. The CDR3 is made up of 13 amino acids. This chain's CDR3 is CASSQTSRNEQFF. CDR3 nucleotide sequence: TGTGCCAGCAGCCAGACTAGTAGGAATGAGCAGTTCTTC.

The chain links TRBV5-5 to TRBJ1-4; D is unclear. With 3 bases removed from V and 5 bases from J, the gap between germline ends came to 14 bases. CDR1 is SGHKS and CDR2 is YYEKEE in the germline V gene (reference sequence). CDR3 length: 15 amino acids. The CDR3 DNA follows: TGTGCCAGCAGCTCGCGTCCCCCTGTCAATGAAAAACTGTTTTTT. Protein sequence: CASSSRPPVNEKLFF.

DNA of the CDR3: TGTGCCAGCAGTCACTTCAATGGGGAGTGGTTTACTGAAGCTTTCTTT. Its protein is CASSHFNGEWFTEAFF. This chain uses TRBV6-5 with TRBJ1-1; D unclear. The CDR3 extends over 16 amino acids. Germline CDR1 reads MNHEY; CDR2 reads SVGAGI. Trimming pared 5 bases from V and 5 bases from J, leaving 21 bases between.

The table lists this clone with a count of one. The chain carries TRBV29-1 and TRBJ2-1; 10 nucleotides agree with TRBD2. Germline V lookup: CDR1 SQVTM, CDR2 ANQGSEA. J was trimmed by 3 bases and V by 7 bases; bases with no gene match: 0. The length of the CDR3 is 12 residues. The CDR3 sequence: CSGLAGYNEQFF. CDR3 coding DNA: TGCAGCGGACTAGCGGGCTACAATGAGCAGTTCTTC.

V is TRBV28 and J is TRBJ1-6; D perhaps matches TRBD1 (5 bases). The germline V gene encodes CDR1 MDHEN and CDR2 SYDVKM. The germline V and J ends were trimmed by 5 bases and 0 bases, with 17 bases remaining between them. The CDR3 runs 18 residues. The CDR3 DNA follows: TGTGCCAGCAGTCGATTGGGGCAGATTAGCTCCTATAATTCACCCCTCCACTTT. Its protein product is CASSRLGQISSYNSPLHF.